The 30 T cell receptor beta chains presented below share a single source sample, sequenced in a study of T-cell reconstitution after alpha-beta-depleted transplantation in children. Molecular barcoding with unique molecular identifiers was used for the TCRbeta library. One entry per CDR3 protein, called by TCRdb with MiXCR from the PCR reads. Among about 980,000 distinct CDR3 sequences listed, around 30% were seen once. Sample: PBMCs, mostly from graft donor cells, taken 360 days after TCRalphabeta/CD19-depleted stem cell transplant. Receptor source: a boy less than two years old who had a stem cell transplant for SCID, so the T cells may come from the graft donor.

The chain uses TRBV18 and TRBJ2-4; the match to TRBD2 covers 12 bases. Trimming at V came to 3 bases and at J to 1 base, leaving 7 bases not matched to a gene. There are 18 residues in the CDR3. Germline V gene sequence: CDR1 KGHSH, CDR2 LQKENI. DNA for the CDR3: TGTGCCAGCTCACCTCGGCTAGCGGGGGGGCTGGCCAAAAACATTCAGTACTTC. This sequence encodes CASSPRLAGGLAKNIQYF.

This clonotype was counted a few times. The V and J genes are TRBV7-8 and TRBJ1-5; D remains unclear. This CDR3 spans 16 amino acids. CDR1 is SGHVS and CDR2 is FQNEAQ in the germline V gene. Trimming removed 4 bases from V and 0 bases from J, with 13 bases in between. CDR3 in DNA: TGTGCCAGCAGCTGGACTCCGAAGTATAGCAATCAGCCCCAGCATTTT. Encoded protein: CASSWTPKYSNQPQHF.

This chain uses TRBV20-1 with TRBJ1-5; D gene ambiguous. The CDR3 has 14 amino acids. The V gene's germline CDR1 is DFQATT and CDR2 SNEGSKA (reference sequence). V was cut by 3 bases and J by 0 bases, with 9 bases left in between. In DNA, the CDR3 is TGCAGTGCTAGTAAGGGAAATAGCAATCAGCCCCAGCATTTT. Its translation: CSASKGNSNQPQHF.

The chain employs TRBV6-2 or TRBV6-3 and TRBJ2-1; 11 nucleotides match TRBD2. From germline, CDR1 is MNHEY and CDR2 SVGEGT. Unmatched junction bases numbered 6, after V lost 4 bases and J lost 10 bases. The CDR3 spans 14 residues. Here the CDR3 DNA reads TGTGCCAGCAGTTCAACCTGGACTAGCGGGGAGCAGTTCTTC. Residues: CASSSTWTSGEQFF.

About this clonotype: This may arise from a read error, as a much more abundant clone is one base away. The gene calls are TRBV5-1 and TRBJ1-2, with D hard to call. Germline loops: CDR1 SGHRS, CDR2 YFSETQ. The CDR3 contains 13 residues. CDR3 sequence: CASSLELNSGYTF. As DNA, the CDR3 is TGCGCCAGCAGCTTGGAATTGAACTCTGGCTACACCTTC.

This chain links TRBV4-3 with TRBJ1-3; 7 bases match TRBD1. CDR1 is LGHNA, CDR2 YSLEER, per germline. Trimming cost V 0 bases and J 4 bases; bases outside gene matches: 3. The CDR3 has 15 amino acids. The CDR3 protein is CASSQEGGQGNTIYF. The CDR3, as DNA: TGCGCCAGCAGCCAAGAGGGGGGACAGGGAAACACCATATATTTT.

This clonotype was counted between two and nine times. This sequence joins TRBV28 and TRBJ2-3; no firm D call. CDR3 length: 13 amino acids. Trimming took 4 bases from V and 2 from J, leaving 7 bases between them. Looked up from germline, CDR1 is MDHEN and CDR2 is SYDVKM. The CDR3 DNA reads as TGTGCCAGCAGTTCCCCCTTCACAGATACGCAGTATTTT. Residues: CASSSPFTDTQYF.

The chain couples TRBV20-1 to TRBJ1-6; TRBD1 matches 10 bases. Germline trimming cut 0 bases from V and 2 bases from J; bases unmatched to any gene: 7. In germline, CDR1 is DFQATT, CDR2 SNEGSKA (reference sequence). The CDR3 is 18 residues long. CDR3 DNA: TGCAGTGCTAGAGATTCGGGACAGGGGACCACCTATAATTCACCCCTCCACTTT. It specifies CSARDSGQGTTYNSPLHF.

This chain links TRBV12-3 or TRBV12-4 with TRBJ2-1, with unresolved D. This CDR3 contains 13 residues. V was clipped by 0 bases and J by 10 bases, with 10 bases between them. The CDR3 protein is CASSLALRKEQFF. DNA for the CDR3: TGTGCCAGCAGTTTAGCACTCCGGAAAGAGCAGTTCTTC.

The CDR3 loop is CASSRSPSPGRGKKGEQFF. The CDR3 DNA reads as TGTGCCAGCAGCCGATCCCCGTCCCCGGGACGGGGAAAGAAGGGTGAGCAGTTCTTC. The chain couples TRBV28 to TRBJ2-1, with D perhaps assigned TRBD1 or TRBD2 (5 bases each). V lost 6 bases and J 9 bases, leaving 33 bases between the germline ends. The CDR3 contains 19 residues. Germline loops: CDR1 MDHEN, CDR2 SYDVKM.

The chain combines TRBV15 with TRBJ2-5; TRBD2 matches at 8 bases. V was clipped by 1 base and J by 5 bases; unmatched bases: 6. The CDR3 is 15 amino acids. In germline, CDR1 is LNHNV, CDR2 YYDKDF (reference sequence). The CDR3: CATSRVRLARETQYF. For the CDR3, the DNA is TGTGCCACCAGCAGAGTTCGACTAGCGCGGGAGACCCAGTACTTC.

The V gene is TRBV5-5, the J gene TRBJ2-3, with 11 bases identical to TRBD2. Germline V lookup: CDR1 SGHKS, CDR2 YYEKEE (reference sequence). V shed 6 bases, J shed 2 bases, and the junction held 11 bases outside the gene matches. The CDR3 is 17 residues long. This CDR3 reads CASTAFGLAGFTDTQYF. The CDR3 nucleotides are TGTGCCAGCACTGCCTTTGGACTAGCGGGCTTCACAGATACGCAGTATTTT.

CDR3 coding DNA: TGCAGTGCTAGAGTGCCCATTCGCAGGGGGGGAACCTACGAGCAGTACTTC. It specifies CSARVPIRRGGTYEQYF. The chain links TRBV20-1 to TRBJ2-7; possibly TRBD1 or TRBD2 for D (7 bases each). Per the germline V gene, CDR1 is DFQATT and CDR2 is SNEGSKA (reference sequence). This CDR3 is 17 amino acids long. V lost 1 base and J 2 bases, leaving 21 bases between the germline ends.

This clonotype has more than one count but fewer than ten. The CDR3 bases are TGTGCCAGCAGTTTATTCCTAGCGGGGCTAGGCGAGCAGTACTTC. Protein product: CASSLFLAGLGEQYF. The V call is TRBV27, the J call TRBJ2-7, with TRBD2 matching 9 bases. J gave up 6 bases and V 1 base, and 7 bases lay outside the gene matches. The germline V gene encodes CDR1 MNHEY and CDR2 SMNVEV (reference sequence). This CDR3 has 15 amino acids.

This clonotype was observed a few times. This sequence joins TRBV10-3 and TRBJ1-2, with 11 bases aligning to TRBD1. The V gene end was trimmed by 10 bases and the J gene end by 3 bases; junction bases not matched to a gene: 4. Germline V CDR1 and CDR2: ENHRY, SYGVKD. This CDR3 has 13 amino acids. CDR3 in amino acids: CATWDRGYYGYTF. In DNA form, the CDR3 reads TGTGCCACCTGGGACAGGGGGTACTATGGCTACACCTTC.

This clonotype has a handful of counts. The chain carries TRBV4-2 and TRBJ2-5, with D maybe TRBD2 (6 bases). The V gene lost 1 base and the J gene lost 4 bases, with 10 bases spanning the gap. The germline gives CDR1 LGHNA, CDR2 YNFKEQ. This CDR3 has 14 residues. CDR3 DNA: TGTGCCAGCAGCCAAGTGGAGCGGGTAGAGACCCAGTACTTC. Residues: CASSQVERVETQYF.

This sequence joins TRBV4-1 and TRBJ2-3; 10 bases match TRBD2. Germline V CDR1 and CDR2: MGHRA, YSYEKL. V lost 0 bases to trimming and J lost 3 bases; unmatched junction nucleotides: 6. The length of the CDR3 is 17 residues. The CDR3 sequence is CASSQELLAGVTDTQYF. The CDR3 region has the DNA TGCGCCAGCAGCCAAGAGTTGCTAGCGGGGGTAACAGATACGCAGTATTTT.

The gene calls are TRBV20-1 and TRBJ1-1; the D gene is possibly TRBD1 (5 bases). Germline CDR1 is DFQATT and CDR2 is SNEGSKA (reference sequence). Trimming removed 2 bases from V and 4 bases from J, with 14 bases in between. CDR3 size: 14 residues. The CDR3 protein is CSARPPGISTEAFF. The CDR3, as DNA: TGCAGTGCTAGACCGCCAGGGATAAGCACTGAAGCTTTCTTT.

The gene calls are TRBV20-1 and TRBJ1-2; D not resolved. Germline V gene data show CDR1 as DFQATT and CDR2 as SNEGSKA (reference sequence). V dropped 4 bases and J dropped 4 bases, with 7 bases sitting between them. CDR3 length equals 11 residues. In DNA form, the CDR3 reads TGCAGTGCTACAGTCCCCTATGGCTACACCTTC. Its protein product is CSATVPYGYTF.

In this sample, this clonotype turned up a few times. The chain combines TRBV10-3 with TRBJ2-7; 9 bases match TRBD1. The length of the CDR3 is 20 residues. Germline CDR1 reads ENHRY; CDR2 reads SYGVKD. With 0 bases clipped from V and 1 base from J, the junction kept 16 bases outside the gene matches. The CDR3 bases are TGTGCCATCAGTGAGTCAATGGGACAGGGACGTCAAGGGTCATCCTACGAGCAGTACTTC. Translating it yields CAISESMGQGRQGSSYEQYF.

This clonotype was counted at least ten times. V usage is TRBV7-3 and J usage is TRBJ1-1; a weak D match, TRBD1 (6 bases). Trimming pared 5 bases from V and 4 bases from J, leaving 11 bases between. CDR3 length: 13 amino acids. The germline V gene encodes CDR1 SGHTA and CDR2 FQGTGA. DNA of the CDR3: TGTGCCAGCAGCCAGGGGTCCGGCACTGAAGCTTTCTTT. Translating it yields CASSQGSGTEAFF.

This clonotype has just a few counts. This chain links TRBV5-1 with TRBJ1-1; 8 positions agree with TRBD1. CDR1 and CDR2 from the germline V gene are SGHRS and YFSETQ. Trimming cost V 2 bases and J 5 bases; bases outside gene matches: 8. This CDR3 is 15 amino acids long. The CDR3 region has the DNA TGCGCCAGCAGCTTTCGACCCGGACAGGGAACTGAAGCTTTCTTT. Translated: CASSFRPGQGTEAFF.

The chain links TRBV6-5 to TRBJ2-5, with D possibly matching TRBD2 (5 bases). The CDR3 extends over 14 amino acids. Germline values: CDR1 MNHEY, CDR2 SVGAGI. Trimming removed 4 bases from V and 5 bases from J, with 14 bases in between. The CDR3 sequence: CASSFGPAEETQYF. CDR3 DNA: TGTGCCAGCAGTTTCGGGCCAGCGGAGGAGACCCAGTACTTC.

The V call is TRBV15, the J call TRBJ2-6; TRBD2 matches 7 bases. CDR3 size: 17 residues. V lost 0 bases to trimming and J lost 0 bases; unmatched junction nucleotides: 2. CDR1 LNHNV and CDR2 YYDKDF come from the germline V gene (reference sequence). This CDR3 reads CATSRDRGDSGANVLTF. The CDR3 DNA reads as TGTGCCACCAGCAGAGATCGGGGGGACTCTGGGGCCAACGTCCTGACTTTC.

Ten or more counts support this clonotype. This chain uses TRBV14 with TRBJ2-3; TRBD1 aligns across 10 bases. The V segment lost 2 bases and the J segment 5 bases; nucleotides outside the gene matches: 4. From germline, CDR1 is SGHDN and CDR2 FVKESK. The CDR3 runs to 15 residues. The CDR3 protein is CASSQRDRGIDTQYF. In DNA, the CDR3 is TGTGCCAGCAGCCAAAGGGACAGGGGTATAGATACGCAGTATTTT.

The rearrangement joins TRBV7-3 to TRBJ2-7; D not certain. V lost 0 bases and J 7 bases, leaving 10 bases between the germline ends. Germline lookup yields CDR1 SGHTA and CDR2 FQGTGA. The CDR3 is made up of 13 amino acids. The CDR3, as DNA: TGTGCCAGCAGCTTAACGGGCGGAGTTGAGCAGTACTTC. It specifies CASSLTGGVEQYF.

This chain uses TRBV11-1 with TRBJ2-5; 10 bases are shared with TRBD2. CDR3 size: 19 residues. J was trimmed by 4 bases and V by 2 bases; bases with no gene match: 16. The germline CDR1 and CDR2 sequences are SGHAT and FQDESV (reference sequence). The CDR3 loop reads CASSLTIGTSDVSGETQYF. The DNA of the CDR3 is TGTGCCAGCAGCTTAACTATCGGGACTAGCGACGTTTCGGGAGAGACCCAGTACTTC.

The chain carries TRBV12-5 and TRBJ1-2; 8 nucleotides line up with TRBD1. Germline V gene data show CDR1 as LGHNT and CDR2 as FRNRAP. Unmatched junction bases numbered 5, after V lost 5 bases and J lost 6 bases. CDR3 length equals 13 residues. CDR3: CASGTRGPNGYTF. CDR3 coding DNA: TGTGCTAGTGGTACCAGGGGGCCTAATGGCTACACCTTC.

The chain joins TRBV7-2 to TRBJ2-4, with a weak D call TRBD2 (5 bases). The CDR3 spans 13 residues. CDR1 SGHTA and CDR2 FQGNSA come from the germline V gene. Between the trimmed V and J ends, which lost 5 bases and 7 bases, there was a span of 12 bases. Written as DNA, the CDR3 is TGTGCCAGCAGCCCGGAGGTGGGGAACATTCAGTACTTC. Its protein is CASSPEVGNIQYF.

On this clonotype itself: The germline gene is not matched at one end of the junction; a read error may be the cause. This chain uses TRBV20-1 with TRBJ2-3, with 7 positions matching TRBD2. Germline V gives CDR1 DFQATT, CDR2 SNEGSKA (reference sequence). This CDR3 is built from 17 residues. Here the CDR3 reads CCARVYSRLAFADTQYF. CDR3 DNA sequence: TGCTGTGCTAGAGTCTATTCGCGACTAGCTTTCGCAGATACGCAGTATTTT.